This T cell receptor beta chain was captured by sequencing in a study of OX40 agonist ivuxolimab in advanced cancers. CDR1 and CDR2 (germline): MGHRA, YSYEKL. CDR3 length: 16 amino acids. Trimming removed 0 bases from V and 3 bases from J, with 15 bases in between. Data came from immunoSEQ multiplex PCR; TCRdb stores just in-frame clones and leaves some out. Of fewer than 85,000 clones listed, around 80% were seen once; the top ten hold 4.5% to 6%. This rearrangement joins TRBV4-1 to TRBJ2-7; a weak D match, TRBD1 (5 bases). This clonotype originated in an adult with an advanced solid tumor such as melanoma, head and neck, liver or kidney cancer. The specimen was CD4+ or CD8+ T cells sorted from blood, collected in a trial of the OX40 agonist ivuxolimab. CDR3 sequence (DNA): TGCGCCAGCAGCCAAGATGTCGGGCAGGGATTCTACGAGCAGTACTTC. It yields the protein CASSQDVGQGFYEQYF.